Each of the 29 T cell receptor beta chains below was sequenced from the same sample in a study of blood T cell repertoires in COVID-19 (dated by TCRdb to the early 2020s). Library prep was done by the immunoSEQ multiplex PCR assay. TCRdb retrieved this table from immuneACCESS and kept in-frame rearrangements only. Not all clones are present; in checked studies, unresolved V genes account for under half, and no reason is known for the remainder. This sample holds 200,000 or so clones; more than 70% were observed only once. Of the sample, approximately 2.3% is held by the ten largest clones. Specimen: PBMCs or T cells enriched from blood (not recorded which). These receptors originate from a woman aged 40 to 50 with acute COVID-19.

The V gene is TRBV19, the J gene TRBJ2-3; 8 positions match TRBD2. This CDR3 has 19 residues. CDR1 LNHDA and CDR2 SQIVND come from the germline V gene (reference sequence). V was pared by 3 bases and J by 0 bases, with 14 bases of the junction left unmatched. CDR3 DNA sequence: TGTGCCAGTAGTATGTTAACTCAGCGGGGGCGGTCTAGCACAGATACGCAGTATTTT. Amino acid sequence: CASSMLTQRGRSSTDTQYF.

The chain combines TRBV4-3 with TRBJ1-5; 9 positions agree with TRBD1. Germline V gives CDR1 LGHNA, CDR2 YSLEER. V shed 0 bases, J shed 1 base, and the junction held 10 bases outside the gene matches. CDR3 length: 19 amino acids. CDR3 region: CASSQDAGPGTGSNQPQHF. CDR3 DNA: TGCGCCAGCAGCCAAGATGCGGGTCCCGGGACAGGGAGCAATCAGCCCCAGCATTTT.

This sequence joins TRBV9 and TRBJ2-3; no reliable D call. Trimming left V 0 bases short and J 5 bases short, with 10 bases between. Looked up from germline, CDR1 is SGDLS and CDR2 is YYNGEE. The CDR3 has 14 residues. CDR3 coding DNA: TGTGCCAGCAGCGTAGCGGAGTGGAAAGATACGCAGTATTTT. This translates into CASSVAEWKDTQYF.

V and J are TRBV10-3 and TRBJ2-3; the match to TRBD2 covers 12 bases. Germline V lookup: CDR1 ENHRY, CDR2 SYGVKD. The CDR3 extends over 18 amino acids. The trim removed 7 bases at V and 2 bases at J, leaving 13 bases unmatched. The CDR3 coding sequence is TGTGCCATCATTGGTCTAGCGGGGGGGATCCTCTACACAGATACGCAGTATTTT. It encodes CAIIGLAGGILYTDTQYF.

J is TRBJ2-3 and V is TRBV14, with D perhaps TRBD2 (7 bases). Germline values: CDR1 SGHDN, CDR2 FVKESK. V was cut by 2 bases and J by 8 bases, with 11 bases left in between. The CDR3 loop spans 13 amino acids. The CDR3 nucleotides are TGTGCCAGCAGCCAACCTAGGGGGGGTACGCAGTATTTT. Translation gives CASSQPRGGTQYF.

This clone showed up just once. The chain combines TRBV9 with TRBJ2-1, with TRBD2 as a possible D gene (5 bases). CDR3 size: 15 residues. Per the germline V gene, CDR1 is SGDLS and CDR2 is YYNGEE. The germline V and J ends were trimmed by 0 bases and 3 bases, with 10 bases remaining between them. The chain's CDR3 is CASSVVADFYNEQFF. CDR3 bases: TGTGCCAGCAGCGTAGTTGCGGACTTCTACAATGAGCAGTTCTTC.

This chain links TRBV2 with TRBJ1-6; weak D call: TRBD1 (6 bases). V was pared by 6 bases and J by 10 bases, with 22 bases between. The CDR3 length is 16 residues. The germline V gene has CDR1 SNHLY and CDR2 FYNNEI. CDR3: CASRTSFRGRGSPLHF. The CDR3 coding sequence is TGTGCCAGCAGAACCAGCTTCAGGGGTAGAGGCTCACCCCTCCACTTT.

The CDR3 protein is CASSLAGASTEAFF. The CDR3 region has the DNA TGTGCCAGCAGCTTGGCGGGGGCGAGTACTGAAGCTTTCTTT. The chain combines TRBV11-3 with TRBJ1-1, with D possibly being TRBD1 (6 bases). Germline V gene sequence: CDR1 SGHNT, CDR2 YENEEA. This CDR3 has 14 residues. Trimming left V 3 bases short and J 5 bases short, with 13 bases between.

This clone appeared a few times. This chain joins TRBV7-9 and TRBJ2-2; 7 bases align to TRBD2. CDR1 and CDR2 from the germline V gene are SEHNR and FQNEAQ (reference sequence). CDR3 size: 16 residues. V gave up 5 bases and J gave up 0 bases; unmatched junction bases: 6. The CDR3 coding sequence is TGTGCCAGCAGCCCAGGACTAGACACGAACACCGGGGAGCTGTTTTTT. Amino acids: CASSPGLDTNTGELFF.

This rearrangement joins TRBV6-2 or TRBV6-3 to TRBJ2-7, with TRBD1 matching 9 bases. With V trimmed by 5 bases and J by 3 bases, 8 bases remained unmatched. The CDR3 contains 15 residues. Germline V gene data show CDR1 as MNHEY and CDR2 as SVGEGT. CDR3 residues: CASSAPGQGGYEQYF. The CDR3 nucleotides are TGTGCCAGCAGTGCACCGGGACAGGGCGGCTACGAGCAGTACTTC.

This clone has just a few counts. V gene TRBV18 combines with J gene TRBJ1-5; the D gene is possibly TRBD1 (6 bases). From germline, CDR1 is KGHSH and CDR2 LQKENI. V lost 5 bases to trimming and J lost 7 bases, with 12 bases between them. CDR3 length: 13 amino acids. DNA of the CDR3: TGTGCCAGCTCATCGACAGGTCCCCAGCCCCAGCATTTT. Amino acids: CASSSTGPQPQHF.

V usage is TRBV3-1 (or the pseudogene TRBV3-2) and J usage is TRBJ1-4; tentatively, D is TRBD1 (6 bases). Germline V lookup: CDR1 LGHDT, CDR2 YNNKEL (reference sequence). V shed 4 bases and J shed 7 bases, with 13 bases lying between them. The CDR3 sequence is 14 residues long. CDR3 DNA sequence: TGTGCCAGCAGCCCCCGGTCGACAGGTGAAAAACTGTTTTTT. It translates to CASSPRSTGEKLFF.

The chain links TRBV27 to TRBJ1-1; the D gene is possibly TRBD1 (6 bases). CDR1 is MNHEY, CDR2 SMNVEV, per germline (reference sequence). V lost 5 bases and J lost 1, with 11 bases in between. The CDR3 has 14 residues. As DNA, the CDR3 is TGTGCCAGCAGTGTTAAGACAGGGAACACTGAAGCTTTCTTT. The encoded protein is CASSVKTGNTEAFF.

This rearrangement joins TRBV3-1 (or the pseudogene TRBV3-2) to TRBJ2-6; 7 bases fit TRBD1. V lost 2 bases and J lost 0; bases outside the gene matches: 7. Germline CDR1 reads LGHDT; CDR2 reads YNNKEL (reference sequence). The CDR3 spans 18 residues. The CDR3 here is CASSQQGQLASGANVLTF. The CDR3 DNA follows: TGTGCCAGCAGCCAACAGGGACAGCTTGCCTCTGGGGCCAACGTCCTGACTTTC.

To note about this clone: The sample holds other DNA sequences that translate to the same CDR3. The chain is built from TRBV6-2 or TRBV6-3 and TRBJ2-7; TRBD2 matches 9 bases. The CDR3 loop spans 15 amino acids. Germline loops: CDR1 MNHEY, CDR2 SVGEGT. Trimming removed 3 bases from V and 0 bases from J; junction bases left unmatched: 3. In nucleotides, the CDR3 is TGTGCCAGCAGTTATCTAGCGGGGAGCTCCTACGAGCAGTACTTC. It yields the protein CASSYLAGSSYEQYF.

CDR3 DNA: TGCAGCGTTGAACAGGGGGTGGCAGATACGCAGTATTTT. Translated: CSVEQGVADTQYF. The V call is TRBV29-1, the J call TRBJ2-3; 7 nucleotides agree with TRBD1. The CDR3 is made up of 13 amino acids. V shed 2 bases and J 4 bases; nucleotides not matched to a gene: 3. The germline CDR1 and CDR2 sequences are SQVTM and ANQGSEA.

This chain uses TRBV7-2 with TRBJ2-6; D not resolved. Trimming removed 5 bases at V and 2 bases at J, with 22 bases between. Germline V gene lookup returns CDR1 SGHTA and CDR2 FQGNSA. This CDR3 has 19 amino acids. CDR3 residues: CASSVQTQTRFAGANVLTF. The CDR3 DNA reads as TGTGCCAGCAGCGTACAGACCCAGACCCGGTTTGCTGGGGCCAACGTCCTGACTTTC.

In this sample, this clone turned up a few times. The V gene is TRBV6-6, the J gene TRBJ1-5; 8 positions match TRBD1. This CDR3 spans 14 amino acids. CDR1 and CDR2 (germline): MNHNY, SVGAGI (reference sequence). V lost 5 bases and J lost 2; bases outside the gene matches: 2. The CDR3 sequence is CASSMTGGNQPQHF. CDR3 coding DNA: TGTGCCAGCAGTATGACAGGGGGCAATCAGCCCCAGCATTTT.

This clone occurred once. This chain links TRBV6-5 with TRBJ1-5, with D perhaps TRBD1 (6 bases). This CDR3 comprises 15 residues. V was cut by 5 bases and J by 5 bases, with 16 bases left in between. The germline CDR1 and CDR2 sequences are MNHEY and SVGAGI. CDR3 sequence: CASSQSGQTYQPQHF. The DNA of the CDR3 is TGTGCCAGCAGTCAATCGGGACAAACCTATCAGCCCCAGCATTTT.

The chain joins TRBV5-1 to TRBJ2-1; perhaps TRBD2 as D (5 bases). The CDR3 loop spans 15 amino acids. V lost 2 bases and J 0 bases, leaving 9 bases between the germline ends. In germline, CDR1 is SGHRS, CDR2 YFSETQ. The CDR3 coding sequence is TGCGCCAGCAGCTTTGGAGGAAGCTCCTACAATGAGCAGTTCTTC. Its protein product is CASSFGGSSYNEQFF.

This clone is a singleton in its sample. The rearrangement links TRBV5-1 to TRBJ1-1; TRBD1 matches at 7 bases. With V trimmed by 0 bases and J by 2 bases, 7 bases remained unmatched. The CDR3 is made up of 16 amino acids. CDR1 is SGHRS, CDR2 YFSETQ, per germline. The CDR3 nucleotides are TGCGCCAGCAGCTTGGCCGTGGGACAGAAAAACACTGAAGCTTTCTTT. Translating it yields CASSLAVGQKNTEAFF.

CDR3 in amino acids: CASSAKTGMNQPQHF. The DNA for the CDR3 is TGTGCCAGTAGTGCCAAAACCGGGATGAATCAGCCCCAGCATTTT. The chain carries TRBV19 and TRBJ1-5; D gene ambiguous. The CDR3 is 15 residues long. From germline, CDR1 is LNHDA and CDR2 SQIVND (reference sequence). V gave up 5 bases and J gave up 4 bases, with 15 bases separating them.

The chain is built from TRBV7-2 and TRBJ1-2; TRBD1 agrees at 11 bases. The CDR3 is made up of 14 amino acids. V was clipped by 5 bases and J by 7 bases; unmatched bases: 6. Germline-derived CDR1 and CDR2 are SGHTA and FQGNSA. The CDR3 DNA reads as TGTGCCAGCAGCCGCGGACAGGGGGCATTTGGCTACACCTTC. Translated: CASSRGQGAFGYTF.

This chain links TRBV7-2 with TRBJ2-7, with D possibly TRBD1 on 6 matching bases. The CDR3 is made up of 12 amino acids. Trimming took off 5 bases at V and 5 bases at J, with 10 bases between the two ends. Looked up from germline, CDR1 is SGHTA and CDR2 is FQGNSA. DNA for the CDR3: TGTGCCAGCAGCCCGACAGGCAACGAGCAGTACTTC. Its translation is CASSPTGNEQYF. Filled out from reference TRBV7-2 and TRBJ2-7, the complete variable domain reads GAGVSQSPSNKVTEKGKDVELRCDPISGHTALYWYRQSLGQGLEFLIYFQGNSAPDKSGLPSDRFSAERTGGSVSTLTIQRTQQEDSAVYLCASSPTGNEQYFGPGTRLTVT.

The chain combines TRBV30 with TRBJ1-2; D is possibly TRBD1 (5 bases). The V end lost 0 bases, the J end lost 3 bases, and 14 bases lay between the germline ends. Germline loops: CDR1 GTSNPN, CDR2 SVGIG (reference sequence). The CDR3 has 15 amino acids. The CDR3 loop is CAWSVRLGGDYGYTF. DNA of the CDR3: TGTGCCTGGAGTGTAAGGCTGGGAGGGGACTATGGCTACACCTTC.

The rearrangement links TRBV9 to TRBJ1-2, with D tentatively TRBD1 (6 bases). The length of the CDR3 is 14 residues. With 4 bases removed from V and 2 bases from J, the gap between germline ends came to 12 bases. In germline, CDR1 is SGDLS, CDR2 YYNGEE. CDR3 amino acids: CASSLSQGNYGYTF. As DNA, the CDR3 is TGTGCCAGCAGCCTGTCGCAGGGGAACTATGGCTACACCTTC. Drawing the rest from reference TRBV9 and TRBJ1-2, the complete variable domain is DSGVTQTPKHLITATGQRVTLRCSPRSGDLSVYWYQQSLDQGLQFLIQYYNGEERAKGNILERFSAQQFPDLHSELNLSSLELGDSALYFCASSLSQGNYGYTFGSGTRLTVV.

The chain uses TRBV11-2 and TRBJ2-7; D gene unclear. Trimming took 5 bases from V and 3 from J, leaving 11 bases between them. The V gene's germline CDR1 is SGHAT and CDR2 FQNNGV. The CDR3 spans 13 residues. The CDR3 sequence is CASSPIAGYEQYV. The CDR3 nucleotides are TGTGCCAGCAGCCCTATCGCAGGCTACGAGCAGTACGTC.

The rearrangement joins TRBV15 to TRBJ1-1; D ambiguous. The germline CDR1 and CDR2 sequences are LNHNV and YYDKDF (reference sequence). This CDR3 has 13 amino acids. The V end lost 3 bases, the J end lost 0 bases, and 5 bases lay between the germline ends. The CDR3 reads CATSRGLNTEAFF. CDR3 nucleotide sequence: TGTGCCACCAGCAGGGGCCTGAACACTGAAGCTTTCTTT.

The chain carries TRBV19 and TRBJ2-5; D perhaps matches TRBD1 (5 bases). Per the germline V gene, CDR1 is LNHDA and CDR2 is SQIVND (reference sequence). Trimming shortened V by 5 bases and J by 2 bases, and 9 bases separated the two germline ends. The CDR3 consists of 13 residues. The CDR3 sequence: CASSQGYQETQYF. In DNA form, the CDR3 reads TGTGCCAGTAGTCAGGGCTATCAAGAGACCCAGTACTTC. Together with reference TRBV19 and TRBJ2-5, the CDR3 gives the full variable domain: DGGITQSPKYLFRKEGQNVTLSCEQNLNHDAMYWYRQDPGQGLRLIYYSQIVNDFQKGDIAEGYSVSREKKESFPLTVTSAQKNPTAFYLCASSQGYQETQYFGPGTRLLVL.